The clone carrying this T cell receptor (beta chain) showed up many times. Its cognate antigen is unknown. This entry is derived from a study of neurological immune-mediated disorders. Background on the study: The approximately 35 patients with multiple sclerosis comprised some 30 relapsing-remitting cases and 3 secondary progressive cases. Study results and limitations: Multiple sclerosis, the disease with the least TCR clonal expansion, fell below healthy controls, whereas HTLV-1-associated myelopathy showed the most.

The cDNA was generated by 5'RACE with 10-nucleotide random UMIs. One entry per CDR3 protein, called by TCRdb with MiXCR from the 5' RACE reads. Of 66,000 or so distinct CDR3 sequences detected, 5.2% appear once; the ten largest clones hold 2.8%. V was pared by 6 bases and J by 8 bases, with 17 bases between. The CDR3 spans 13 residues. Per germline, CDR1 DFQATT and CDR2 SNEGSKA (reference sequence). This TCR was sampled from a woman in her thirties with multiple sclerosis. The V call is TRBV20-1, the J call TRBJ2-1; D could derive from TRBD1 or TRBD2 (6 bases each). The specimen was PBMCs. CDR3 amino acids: CSAVGLGGDEQFF. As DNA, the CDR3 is TGCAGTGCCGTAGGGCTCGGGGGCGATGAGCAGTTCTTC.